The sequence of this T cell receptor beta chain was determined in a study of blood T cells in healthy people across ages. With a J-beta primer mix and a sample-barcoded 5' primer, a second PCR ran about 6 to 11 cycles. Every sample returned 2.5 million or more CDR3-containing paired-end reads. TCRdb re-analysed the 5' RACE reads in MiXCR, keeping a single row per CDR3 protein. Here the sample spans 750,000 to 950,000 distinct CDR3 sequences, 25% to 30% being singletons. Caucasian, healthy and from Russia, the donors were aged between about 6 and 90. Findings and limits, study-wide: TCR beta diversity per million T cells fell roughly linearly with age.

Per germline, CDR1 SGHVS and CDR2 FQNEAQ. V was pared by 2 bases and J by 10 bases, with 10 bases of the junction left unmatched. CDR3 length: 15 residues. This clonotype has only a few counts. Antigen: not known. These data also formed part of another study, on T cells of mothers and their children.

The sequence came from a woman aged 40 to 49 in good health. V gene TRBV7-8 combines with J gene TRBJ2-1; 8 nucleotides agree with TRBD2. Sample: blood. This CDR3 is CASSLRSGGDGEQFF. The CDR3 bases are TGTGCCAGCAGCTTAAGGAGCGGGGGAGACGGGGAGCAGTTCTTC.